This T cell receptor beta chain was obtained from a study of T cells after yellow fever vaccination. Study-wide context: Any fraction with a low cell number was prepared using SMART-Seq v4 Ultra Low Input. Findings and limits, study-wide: Abundant contaminating clonotypes from the bulk population could appear in FACS-sorted repertoires. Reappearing after the booster were most of the clones from primary vaccination (roughly 95% CD4, 88% CD8).

TCRdb processed the 5' RACE reads anew with MiXCR; each CDR3 protein has one entry. Among about 320,000 distinct CDR3 sequences listed, approximately 4% were seen once. The CDR3 totals 13 residues. Germline loops: CDR1 SGHRS, CDR2 YFSETQ. Trimming pared 4 bases from V and 2 bases from J, leaving 9 bases between. This clonotype was picked up many times. What it binds is not known. The sequencing here drew on PBMCs, taken 15 days after the yellow fever booster vaccination. The sequence derives from a young man who received the YFV17D yellow fever vaccine. The chain combines TRBV5-1 with TRBJ2-5; D might be TRBD1 (6 bases). CDR3 residues: CASSRDTQETQYF. The CDR3 DNA sequence: TGCGCCAGCAGCCGGGACACTCAAGAGACCCAGTACTTC.